The next 3 T cell receptor beta chains were all read from a single sample in a study of human T cells and chemical hapten exposure. TCRdb independently ran MiXCR on the RACE reads; one entry per CDR3 protein. This sample carries fewer than 200,000 distinct CDR3 sequences, 25% to 30% of them seen once, and the ten largest clones take roughly 3%. Time point given: pre-sensitization, week 0. Treatment of the sample: therapeutic diphenylcyclopropenone sensitization with weekly scalp DPC. The material sequenced was whole blood, taken in connection with sensitization to the hapten diphenylcyclopropenone (DPC). These TCRs come from a woman aged 25 to 39 with alopecia areata. Some clones in this sample may be carry-over from other donors' samples.

The V and J genes are TRBV28 and TRBJ2-3; D is ambiguous. Trimming removed 5 bases from V and 2 bases from J, with 8 bases in between. This CDR3 has 13 amino acids. Germline V gene sequence: CDR1 MDHEN, CDR2 SYDVKM. CDR3 residues: CASSQRDTDTQYF. CDR3 bases: TGTGCCAGCAGTCAAAGGGACACAGATACGCAGTATTTT.

The V call is TRBV5-1, the J call TRBJ2-5; D is unresolved. The germline CDR1 and CDR2 sequences are SGHRS and YFSETQ. The CDR3 covers 14 residues. V was cut by 4 bases and J by 1 base, with 11 bases left in between. Here the CDR3 reads CASSLGRAQETQYF. The CDR3, as DNA: TGCGCCAGCAGCCTAGGTAGAGCCCAAGAGACCCAGTACTTC. Combining the CDR3 with reference TRBV5-1 and TRBJ2-5 gives the whole variable domain KAGVTQTPRYLIKTRGQQVTLSCSPISGHRSVSWYQQTPGQGLQFLFEYFSETQRNKGNFPGRFSGRQFSNSRSEMNVSTLELGDSALYLCASSLGRAQETQYFGPGTRLLVL.

There are a few counts of this clonotype. The rearrangement joins TRBV2 to TRBJ2-2, with 8 bases aligning to TRBD2. Germline V gene data show CDR1 as SNHLY and CDR2 as FYNNEI. The CDR3 length is 14 residues. J lost 6 bases, V lost 6 bases, and 6 bases had no gene match. The CDR3 region has the DNA TGTGCCAGCAGACAGGGACTAGGAGCCGGGGAGCTGTTTTTT. Its translation is CASRQGLGAGELFF.